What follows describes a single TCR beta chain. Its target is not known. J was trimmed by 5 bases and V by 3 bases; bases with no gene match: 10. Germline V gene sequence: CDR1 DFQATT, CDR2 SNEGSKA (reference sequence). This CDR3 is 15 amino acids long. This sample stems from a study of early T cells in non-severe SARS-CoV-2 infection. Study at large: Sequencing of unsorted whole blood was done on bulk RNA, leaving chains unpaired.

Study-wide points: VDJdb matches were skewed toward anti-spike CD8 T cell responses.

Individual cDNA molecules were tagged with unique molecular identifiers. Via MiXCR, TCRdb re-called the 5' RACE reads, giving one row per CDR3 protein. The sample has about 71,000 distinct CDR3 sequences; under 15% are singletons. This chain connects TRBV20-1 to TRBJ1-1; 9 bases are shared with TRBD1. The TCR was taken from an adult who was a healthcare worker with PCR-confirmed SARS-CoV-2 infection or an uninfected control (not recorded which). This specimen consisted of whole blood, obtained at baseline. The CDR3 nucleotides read TGCAGTGCTAGGGTAATTGGGACAGGGTTTACTGAAGCTTTCTTT. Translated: CSARVIGTGFTEAFF.